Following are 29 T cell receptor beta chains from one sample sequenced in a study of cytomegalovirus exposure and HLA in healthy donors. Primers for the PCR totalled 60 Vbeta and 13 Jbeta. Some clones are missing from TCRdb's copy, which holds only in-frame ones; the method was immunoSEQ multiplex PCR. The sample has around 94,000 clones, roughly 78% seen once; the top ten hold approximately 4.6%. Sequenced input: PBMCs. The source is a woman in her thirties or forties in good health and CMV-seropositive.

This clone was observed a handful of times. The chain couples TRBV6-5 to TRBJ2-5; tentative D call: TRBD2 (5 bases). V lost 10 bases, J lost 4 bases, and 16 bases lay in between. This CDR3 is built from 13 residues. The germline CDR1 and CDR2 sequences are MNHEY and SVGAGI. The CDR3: CATQRTRAETQYF. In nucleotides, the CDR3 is TGTGCCACCCAACGAACTAGGGCAGAGACCCAGTACTTC.

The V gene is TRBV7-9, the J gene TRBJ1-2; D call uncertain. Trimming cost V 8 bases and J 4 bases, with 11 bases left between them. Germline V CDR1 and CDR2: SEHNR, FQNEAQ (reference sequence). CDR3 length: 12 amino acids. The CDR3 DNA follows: TGTGCCAGCTCCGGGGTGGCCTATGGCTACACCTTC. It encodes CASSGVAYGYTF.

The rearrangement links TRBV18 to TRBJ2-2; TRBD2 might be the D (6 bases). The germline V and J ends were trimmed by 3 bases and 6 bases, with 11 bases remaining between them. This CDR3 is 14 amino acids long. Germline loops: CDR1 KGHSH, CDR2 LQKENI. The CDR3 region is CASSPGGGAGELFF. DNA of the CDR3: TGTGCCAGCTCACCCGGGGGAGGAGCCGGGGAGCTGTTTTTT.

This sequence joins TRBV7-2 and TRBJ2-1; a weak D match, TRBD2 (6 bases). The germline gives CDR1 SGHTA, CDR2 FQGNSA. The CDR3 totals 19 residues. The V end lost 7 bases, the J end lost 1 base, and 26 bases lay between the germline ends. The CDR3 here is CASIPPGRRPGFSYNEQFF. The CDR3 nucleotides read TGTGCCAGCATCCCCCCCGGGAGAAGGCCGGGCTTTTCCTACAATGAGCAGTTCTTC. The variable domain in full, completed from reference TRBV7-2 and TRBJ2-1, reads GAGVSQSPSNKVTEKGKDVELRCDPISGHTALYWYRQSLGQGLEFLIYFQGNSAPDKSGLPSDRFSAERTGGSVSTLTIQRTQQEDSAVYLCASIPPGRRPGFSYNEQFFGPGTRLTVL.

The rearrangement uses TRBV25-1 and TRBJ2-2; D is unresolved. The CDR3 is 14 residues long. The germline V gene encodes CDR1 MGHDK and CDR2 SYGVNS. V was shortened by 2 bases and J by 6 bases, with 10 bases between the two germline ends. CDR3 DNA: TGTGCCAGCAGTGAACCCCAGGCCCCCGGGGAGCTGTTTTTT. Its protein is CASSEPQAPGELFF.

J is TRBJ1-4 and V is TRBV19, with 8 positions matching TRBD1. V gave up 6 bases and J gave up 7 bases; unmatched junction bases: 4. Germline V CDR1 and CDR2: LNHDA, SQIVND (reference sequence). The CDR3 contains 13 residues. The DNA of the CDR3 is TGTGCCAGTAGAGCCGGGACAGGTGAAAAACTGTTTTTT. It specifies CASRAGTGEKLFF.

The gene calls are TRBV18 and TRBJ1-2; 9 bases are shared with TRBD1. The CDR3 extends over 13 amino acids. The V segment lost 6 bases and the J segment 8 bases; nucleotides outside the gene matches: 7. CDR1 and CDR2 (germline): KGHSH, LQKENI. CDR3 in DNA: TGTGCCAGCTCGCATGGACAGGGGCGCGGCTACACCTTC. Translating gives CASSHGQGRGYTF.

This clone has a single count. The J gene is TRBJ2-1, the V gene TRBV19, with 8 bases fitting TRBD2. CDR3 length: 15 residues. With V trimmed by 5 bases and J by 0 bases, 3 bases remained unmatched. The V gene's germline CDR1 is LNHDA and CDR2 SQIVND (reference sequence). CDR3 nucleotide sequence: TGTGCCAGTAGTCCAGGGACTAGCTCCTACAATGAGCAGTTCTTC. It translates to CASSPGTSSYNEQFF.

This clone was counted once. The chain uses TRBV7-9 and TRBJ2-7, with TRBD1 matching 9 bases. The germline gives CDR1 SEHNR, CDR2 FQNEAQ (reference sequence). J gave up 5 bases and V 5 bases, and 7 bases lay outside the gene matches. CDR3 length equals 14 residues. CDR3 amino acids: CASSDTQGAHEQYF. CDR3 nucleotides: TGTGCCAGCAGCGATACACAGGGGGCCCACGAGCAGTACTTC.

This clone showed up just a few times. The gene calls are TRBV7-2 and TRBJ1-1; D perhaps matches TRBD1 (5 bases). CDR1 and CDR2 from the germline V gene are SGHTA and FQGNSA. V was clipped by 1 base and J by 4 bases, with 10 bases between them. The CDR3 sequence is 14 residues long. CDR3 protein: CASSLGRQSTEAFF. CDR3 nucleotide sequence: TGTGCCAGCAGCTTAGGCCGACAGTCCACTGAAGCTTTCTTT.

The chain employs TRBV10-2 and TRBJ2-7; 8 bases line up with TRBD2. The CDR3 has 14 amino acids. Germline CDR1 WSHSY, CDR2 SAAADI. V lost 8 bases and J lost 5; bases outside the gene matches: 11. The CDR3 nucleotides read TGCGCCAGCGGGGTCGGGGGGGATTTCCACGAGCAGTACTTC. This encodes CASGVGGDFHEQYF.

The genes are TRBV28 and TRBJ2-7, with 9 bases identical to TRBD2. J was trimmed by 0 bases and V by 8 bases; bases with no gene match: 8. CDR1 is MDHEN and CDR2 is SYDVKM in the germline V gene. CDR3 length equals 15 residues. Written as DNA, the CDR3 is TGTGCCAGCTCTCCCTCTAGCGGGAACTCCTACGAGCAGTACTTC. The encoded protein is CASSPSSGNSYEQYF.

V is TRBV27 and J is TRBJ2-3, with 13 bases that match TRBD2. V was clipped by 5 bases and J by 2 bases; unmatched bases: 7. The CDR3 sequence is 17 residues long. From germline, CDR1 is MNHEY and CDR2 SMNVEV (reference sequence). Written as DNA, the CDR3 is TGTGCCAGCAGTCCCCTACTAGCGGGAGGGCCCACAGATACGCAGTATTTT. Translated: CASSPLLAGGPTDTQYF.

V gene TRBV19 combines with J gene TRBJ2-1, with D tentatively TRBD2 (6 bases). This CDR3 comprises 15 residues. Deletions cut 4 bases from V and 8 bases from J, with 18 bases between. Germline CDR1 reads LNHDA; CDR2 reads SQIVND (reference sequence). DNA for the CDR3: TGTGCCAGTAGTACCGAGGGACTTGCTACCTATGAGCAGTTCTTC. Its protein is CASSTEGLATYEQFF. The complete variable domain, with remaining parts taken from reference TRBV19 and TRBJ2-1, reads DGGITQSPKYLFRKEGQNVTLSCEQNLNHDAMYWYRQDPGQGLRLIYYSQIVNDFQKGDIAEGYSVSREKKESFPLTVTSAQKNPTAFYLCASSTEGLATYEQFFGPGTRLTVL.

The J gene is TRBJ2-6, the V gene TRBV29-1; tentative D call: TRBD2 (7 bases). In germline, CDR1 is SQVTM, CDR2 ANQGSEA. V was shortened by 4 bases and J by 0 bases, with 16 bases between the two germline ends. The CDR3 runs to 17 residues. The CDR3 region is CSVVGGGESSGANVLTF. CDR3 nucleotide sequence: TGCAGCGTTGTTGGGGGGGGCGAGAGCTCTGGGGCCAACGTCCTGACTTTC.

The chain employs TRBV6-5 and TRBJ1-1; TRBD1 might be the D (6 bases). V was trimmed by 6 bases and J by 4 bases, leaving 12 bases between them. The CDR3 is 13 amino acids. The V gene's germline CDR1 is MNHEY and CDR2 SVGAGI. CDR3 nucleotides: TGTGCCAGCAGCCTACAGGGCGGCACTGAAGCTTTCTTT. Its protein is CASSLQGGTEAFF.

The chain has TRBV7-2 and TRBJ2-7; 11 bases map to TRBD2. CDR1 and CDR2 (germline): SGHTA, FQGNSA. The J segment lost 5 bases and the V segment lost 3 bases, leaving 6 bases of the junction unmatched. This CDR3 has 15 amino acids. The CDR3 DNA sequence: TGTGCCAGCAGCTTGCCGGCTAGCGGGAGGCACGAGCAGTACTTC. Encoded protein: CASSLPASGRHEQYF.

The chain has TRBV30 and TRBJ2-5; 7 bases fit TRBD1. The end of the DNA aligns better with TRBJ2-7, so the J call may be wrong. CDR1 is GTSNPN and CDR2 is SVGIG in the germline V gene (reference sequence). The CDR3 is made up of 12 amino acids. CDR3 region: CAWTGQNHEQYF. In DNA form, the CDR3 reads TGTGCCTGGACGGGACAGAACCACGAGCAGTACTTC.

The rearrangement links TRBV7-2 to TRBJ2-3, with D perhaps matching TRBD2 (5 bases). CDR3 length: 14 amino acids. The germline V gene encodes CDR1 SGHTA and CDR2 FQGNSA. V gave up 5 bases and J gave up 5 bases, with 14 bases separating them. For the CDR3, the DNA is TGTGCCAGCAGCCCCGGACTGCTTGGAGATACGCAGTATTTT. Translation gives CASSPGLLGDTQYF.

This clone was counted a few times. CDR3 sequence (DNA): TGTGCCAGCAGCTCGGGACAACCCACAGATACGCAGTATTTT. Encoded protein: CASSSGQPTDTQYF. The V gene is TRBV5-4, the J gene TRBJ2-3; TRBD1 is a possible D gene (6 bases). Germline V gene data show CDR1 as SGHNT and CDR2 as YYREEE (reference sequence). The CDR3 is made up of 14 amino acids. V was pared by 3 bases and J by 2 bases, with 10 bases between.

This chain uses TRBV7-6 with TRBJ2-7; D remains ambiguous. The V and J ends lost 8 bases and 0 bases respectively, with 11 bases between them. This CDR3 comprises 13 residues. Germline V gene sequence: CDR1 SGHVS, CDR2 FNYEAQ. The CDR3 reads CASGLFNSYEQYF. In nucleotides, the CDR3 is TGTGCCAGCGGCCTCTTCAACTCCTACGAGCAGTACTTC.

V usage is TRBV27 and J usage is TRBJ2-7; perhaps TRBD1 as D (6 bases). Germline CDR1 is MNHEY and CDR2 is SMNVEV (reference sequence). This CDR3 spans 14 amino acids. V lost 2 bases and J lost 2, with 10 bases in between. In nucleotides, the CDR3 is TGTGCCAGCAGTTTAGGGACAAAACCCTACGAGCAGTACTTC. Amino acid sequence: CASSLGTKPYEQYF.

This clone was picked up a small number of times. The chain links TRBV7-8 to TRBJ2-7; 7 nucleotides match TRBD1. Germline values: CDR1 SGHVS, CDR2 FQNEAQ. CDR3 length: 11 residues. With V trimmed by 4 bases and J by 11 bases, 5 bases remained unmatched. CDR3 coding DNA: TGTGCCAGCAGCTCCCGACAGGGAAAGTACTTC. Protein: CASSSRQGKYF.

The chain's CDR3 is CASSQDRGRTDTQYF. The CDR3 nucleotides are TGCGCCAGCAGCCAAGATAGGGGGAGAACAGATACGCAGTATTTT. V and J are TRBV4-3 and TRBJ2-3, with a weak D call TRBD1 (6 bases). Per germline, CDR1 LGHNA and CDR2 YSLEER. The CDR3 extends over 15 amino acids. V lost 0 bases, J lost 3 bases, and 10 bases lay in between.

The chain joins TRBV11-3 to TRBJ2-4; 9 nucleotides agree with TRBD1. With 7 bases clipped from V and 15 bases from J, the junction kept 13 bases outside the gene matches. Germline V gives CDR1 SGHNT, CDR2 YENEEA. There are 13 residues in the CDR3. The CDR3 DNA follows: TGTGCCAGCACTCGACAGGGGGATTTGGGAGTGTACTTC. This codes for CASTRQGDLGVYF.

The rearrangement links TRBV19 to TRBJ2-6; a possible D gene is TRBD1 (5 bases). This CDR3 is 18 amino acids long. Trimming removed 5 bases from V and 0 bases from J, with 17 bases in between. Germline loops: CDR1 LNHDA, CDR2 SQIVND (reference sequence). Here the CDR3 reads CASSFQGVTFSGANVLTF. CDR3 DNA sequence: TGTGCCAGTAGTTTCCAAGGGGTAACCTTCTCTGGGGCCAACGTCCTGACTTTC.

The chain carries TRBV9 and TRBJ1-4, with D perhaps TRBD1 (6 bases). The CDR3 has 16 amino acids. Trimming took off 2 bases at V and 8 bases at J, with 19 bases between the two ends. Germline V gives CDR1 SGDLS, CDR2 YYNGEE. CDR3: CASSVGGSAGDEKLFF. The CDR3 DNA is TGTGCCAGCAGCGTGGGTGGCAGTGCAGGGGACGAAAAACTGTTTTTT.

CDR3 sequence (DNA): TGTGCCAGCAGTTACTTCGGGAGTGAAAAACTGTTTTTT. Protein sequence: CASSYFGSEKLFF. The gene calls are TRBV28 and TRBJ1-4; D gene unclear. This CDR3 contains 13 residues. Germline assignment: CDR1 MDHEN and CDR2 SYDVKM. The V end was cut by 4 bases, the J end by 7 bases, with 10 bases between.

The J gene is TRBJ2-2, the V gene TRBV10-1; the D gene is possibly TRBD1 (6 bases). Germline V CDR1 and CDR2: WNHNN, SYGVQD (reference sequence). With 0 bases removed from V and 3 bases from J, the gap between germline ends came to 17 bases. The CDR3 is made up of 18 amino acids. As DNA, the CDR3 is TGCGCCAGCAGTGAGTCGCGGTCAGGGGTGGGGGACACCGGGGAGCTGTTTTTT. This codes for CASSESRSGVGDTGELFF.